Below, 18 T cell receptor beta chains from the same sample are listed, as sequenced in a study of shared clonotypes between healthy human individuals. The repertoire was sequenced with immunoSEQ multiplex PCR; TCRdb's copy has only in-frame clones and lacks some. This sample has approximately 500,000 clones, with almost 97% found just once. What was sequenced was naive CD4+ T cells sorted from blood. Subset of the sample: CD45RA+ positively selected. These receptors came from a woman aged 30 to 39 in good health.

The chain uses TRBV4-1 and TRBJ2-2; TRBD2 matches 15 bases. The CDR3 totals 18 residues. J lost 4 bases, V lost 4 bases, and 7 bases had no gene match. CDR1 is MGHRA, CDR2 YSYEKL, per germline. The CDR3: CASSRGLAGGRGTGELFF. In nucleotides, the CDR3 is TGCGCCAGCAGCCGAGGACTAGCGGGAGGGCGGGGCACCGGGGAGCTGTTTTTT.

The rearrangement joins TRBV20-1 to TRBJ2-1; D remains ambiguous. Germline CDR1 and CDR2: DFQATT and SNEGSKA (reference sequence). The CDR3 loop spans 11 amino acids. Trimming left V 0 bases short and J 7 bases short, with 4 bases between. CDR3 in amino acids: CSARDQNEQFF. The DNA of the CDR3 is TGCAGTGCTAGAGATCAGAATGAGCAGTTCTTC.

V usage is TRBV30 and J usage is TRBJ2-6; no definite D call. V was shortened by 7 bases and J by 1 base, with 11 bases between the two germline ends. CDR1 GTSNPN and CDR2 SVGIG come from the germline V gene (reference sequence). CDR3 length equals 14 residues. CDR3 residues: CAYPPLSGANVLTF. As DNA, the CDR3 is TGTGCCTACCCCCCCTTGTCTGGGGCCAACGTCCTGACTTTC.

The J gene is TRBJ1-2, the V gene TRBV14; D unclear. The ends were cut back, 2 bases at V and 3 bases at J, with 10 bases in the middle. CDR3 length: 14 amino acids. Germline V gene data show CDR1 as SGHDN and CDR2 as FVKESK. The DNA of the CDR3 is TGTGCCAGCAGCCAATTGGTCGGGCACTATGGCTACACCTTC. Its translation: CASSQLVGHYGYTF.

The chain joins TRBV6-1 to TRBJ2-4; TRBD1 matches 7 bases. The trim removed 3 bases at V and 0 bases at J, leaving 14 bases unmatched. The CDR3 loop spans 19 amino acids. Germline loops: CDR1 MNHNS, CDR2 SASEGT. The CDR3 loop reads CASSDIPGQSMGAKNIQYF. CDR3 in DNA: TGTGCCAGCAGTGATATTCCGGGACAGTCTATGGGAGCCAAAAACATTCAGTACTTC.

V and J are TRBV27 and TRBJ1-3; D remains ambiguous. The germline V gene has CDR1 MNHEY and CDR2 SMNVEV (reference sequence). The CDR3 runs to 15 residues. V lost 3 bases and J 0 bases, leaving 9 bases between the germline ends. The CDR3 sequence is CASSFAGTSGNTIYF. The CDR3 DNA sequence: TGTGCCAGCAGTTTTGCAGGTACCTCTGGAAACACCATATATTTT.

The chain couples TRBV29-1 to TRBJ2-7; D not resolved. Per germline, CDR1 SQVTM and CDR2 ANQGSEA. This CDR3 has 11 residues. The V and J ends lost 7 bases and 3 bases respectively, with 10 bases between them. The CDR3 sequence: CSGKSHYEQYF. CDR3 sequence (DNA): TGCAGCGGGAAAAGTCACTACGAGCAGTACTTC.

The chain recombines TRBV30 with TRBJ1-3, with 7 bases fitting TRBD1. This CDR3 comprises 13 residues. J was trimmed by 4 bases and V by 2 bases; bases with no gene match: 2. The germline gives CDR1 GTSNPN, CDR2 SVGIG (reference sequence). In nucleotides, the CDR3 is TGTGCCTGGAGTCAGGGGGTCGGAAACACCATATATTTT. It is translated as CAWSQGVGNTIYF. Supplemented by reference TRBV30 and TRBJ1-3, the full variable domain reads SQTIHQWPATLVQPVGSPLSLECTVEGTSNPNLYWYRQAAGRGLQLLFYSVGIGQISSEVPQNLSASRPQDRQFILSSKKLLLSDSGFYLCAWSQGVGNTIYFGEGSWLTVV.

CDR3 residues: CASSPRGSVVGGSSSYEQYF. CDR3 sequence (DNA): TGTGCCAGCTCACCAAGAGGGTCCGTCGTTGGAGGGAGTAGTTCCTACGAGCAGTACTTC. The chain combines TRBV18 with TRBJ2-7, with a tentative D call TRBD2 (6 bases). The CDR3 totals 20 residues. CDR1 and CDR2 from the germline V gene are KGHSH and LQKENI. The germline V and J ends were trimmed by 2 bases and 1 base, with 27 bases remaining between them.

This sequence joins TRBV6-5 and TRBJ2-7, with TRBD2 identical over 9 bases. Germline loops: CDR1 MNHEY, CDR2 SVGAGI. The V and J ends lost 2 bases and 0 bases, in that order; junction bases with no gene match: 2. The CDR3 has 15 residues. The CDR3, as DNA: TGTGCCAGCAGTTACGGACTAGCGAGCTCCTACGAGCAGTACTTC. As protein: CASSYGLASSYEQYF.

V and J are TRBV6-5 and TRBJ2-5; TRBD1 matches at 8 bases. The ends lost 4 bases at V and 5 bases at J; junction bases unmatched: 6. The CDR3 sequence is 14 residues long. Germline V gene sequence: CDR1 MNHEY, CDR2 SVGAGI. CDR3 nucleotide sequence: TGTGCCAGCAGTTCCCGGACAGGGTGGGAGACCCAGTACTTC. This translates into CASSSRTGWETQYF.

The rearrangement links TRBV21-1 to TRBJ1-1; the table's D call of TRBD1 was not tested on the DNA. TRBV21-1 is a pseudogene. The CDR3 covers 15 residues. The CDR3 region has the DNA TGTGCCAGCAGCGGACGGACAGGGAGTAACACTGAAGCTTTCTTT. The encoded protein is CASSGRTGSNTEAFF.

CDR3 nucleotide sequence: TGTGCCAGCTCAACCGGGACGGCGAACACCGGGGAGCTGTTTTTT. Translating it yields CASSTGTANTGELFF. V and J are TRBV18 and TRBJ2-2; D possibly uses TRBD1 or TRBD2 (5 bases each). The CDR3 runs 15 residues. The germline CDR1 and CDR2 sequences are KGHSH and LQKENI. V was trimmed by 5 bases and J by 0 bases, leaving 10 bases between them. Drawing the rest from reference TRBV18 and TRBJ2-2, the complete variable domain is NAGVMQNPRHLVRRRGQEARLRCSPMKGHSHVYWYRQLPEEGLKFMVYLQKENIIDESGMPKERFSAEFPKEGPSILRIQQVVRGDSAAYFCASSTGTANTGELFFGEGSRLTVL.

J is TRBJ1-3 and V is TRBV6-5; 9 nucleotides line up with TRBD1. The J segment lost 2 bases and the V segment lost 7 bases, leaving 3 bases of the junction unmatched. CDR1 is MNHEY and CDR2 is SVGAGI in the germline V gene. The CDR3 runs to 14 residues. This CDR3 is CASTDRGAGNTIYF. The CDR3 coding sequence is TGTGCCAGCACTGACAGGGGGGCTGGAAACACCATATATTTT.

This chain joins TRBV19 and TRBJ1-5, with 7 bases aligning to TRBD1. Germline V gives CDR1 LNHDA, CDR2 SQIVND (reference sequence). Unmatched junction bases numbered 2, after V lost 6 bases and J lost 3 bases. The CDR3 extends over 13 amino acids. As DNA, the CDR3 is TGTGCCAGTAGCGGACAGGACAATCAGCCCCAGCATTTT. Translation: CASSGQDNQPQHF. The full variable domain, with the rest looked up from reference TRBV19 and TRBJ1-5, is DGGITQSPKYLFRKEGQNVTLSCEQNLNHDAMYWYRQDPGQGLRLIYYSQIVNDFQKGDIAEGYSVSREKKESFPLTVTSAQKNPTAFYLCASSGQDNQPQHFGDGTRLSIL.

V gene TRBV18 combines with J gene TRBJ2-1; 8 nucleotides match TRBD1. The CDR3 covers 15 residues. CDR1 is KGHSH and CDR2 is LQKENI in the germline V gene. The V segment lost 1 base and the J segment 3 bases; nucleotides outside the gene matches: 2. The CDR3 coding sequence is TGTGCCAGCTCACCACGGGACAGGAGCTACAATGAGCAGTTCTTC. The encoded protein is CASSPRDRSYNEQFF.

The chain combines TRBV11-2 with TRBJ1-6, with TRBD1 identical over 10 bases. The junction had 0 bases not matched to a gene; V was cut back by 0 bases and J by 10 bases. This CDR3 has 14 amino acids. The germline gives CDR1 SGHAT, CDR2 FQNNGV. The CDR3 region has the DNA TGTGCCAGCAGCTTAGAGGGACAGGGGTCACCCCTCCACTTT. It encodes CASSLEGQGSPLHF. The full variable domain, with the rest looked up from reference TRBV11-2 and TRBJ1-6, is EAGVAQSPRYKIIEKRQSVAFWCNPISGHATLYWYQQILGQGPKLLIQFQNNGVVDDSQLPKDRFSAERLKGVDSTLKIQPAKLEDSAVYLCASSLEGQGSPLHFGNGTRLTVT.

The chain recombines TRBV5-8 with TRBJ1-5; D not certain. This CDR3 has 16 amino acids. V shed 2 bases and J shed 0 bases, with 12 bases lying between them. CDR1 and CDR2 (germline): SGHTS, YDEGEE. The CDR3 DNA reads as TGTGCCAGCAGCTTCGCCATAGGATCTAGCAATCAGCCCCAGCATTTT. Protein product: CASSFAIGSSNQPQHF.